What follows is one TCR beta chain and its context. Its antigen remains undetermined. Its ends do not fully match the called genes, so a read error is possible. Whole blood was collected in K2EDTA tubes by collaborating institutions according to the institutions' own protocols. For TCRbeta analysis, collaborators shipped samples as frozen whole blood, isolated PBMCs, or DNA extracted from either of those sample types. The source of the sample is a study of blood T cell repertoires in COVID-19 (dated by TCRdb to 2020 to 2021). Describing the broader study: The collaborator samples originated in the United States, Italy and Spain and spanned the acute and convalescent phases of COVID-19. The material from the prospective study consisted of cDNA or gDNA derived from T cells, B-cell-depleted T cells, or PBMCs. Subjects who had been exposed to COVID-19, were actively infected with it, or had recovered from it provided the deeply sampled blood TCRbeta repertoires that made up the dataset. The repertoires were released in a freely available public database meant as a resource for research on the immune response to SARS-CoV-2. The samples were drawn from the first 160 participants of the ongoing ImmuneRACE study and from 950 to 1,500 subjects provided by 6 global collaborators. Nearly every sample came with metadata listing a de-identified subject ID, COVID-19 status, age in years and sex. Where HLA class I and class II types were available, the types were taken from metadata supplied by the sample provider, not from assay-based typing. Results and caveats for the whole study, not just this receptor: How much clinical and demographic metadata was included differed by source and by participant, and the metadata was provided uncurated.

The CDR3 has 13 amino acids, counting the end cysteine and phenylalanine. Only the CDR3 part of the read is kept: 39 bases, read in frame from the first base. The germline V gene provides CDR1 SGHVS and CDR2 FQNEAQ. TCRbeta CDR3 regions were amplified from genomic DNA by means of the immunoSEQ Assay, a bias-controlled multiplex PCR. Processing in the source paper ran as follows. The number of nucleated cells in each sample was estimated from the amplification of reference gene primers within the assay. Sequence reads were collapsed and filtered to measure the absolute abundance of every unique TCRbeta CDR3 rearrangement. For each sample, productive Simpson clonality was calculated as the square root of Simpson's diversity index across productive rearrangements. Held by TCRdb, this immuneACCESS table contains in-frame sequences only and omits some clones. Under half of the omission traces to an unresolved V gene where checked; the cause of the rest is unknown. V and J calls and clone size are those listed in that table; D and trimming were worked out from the DNA. The sample table holds 230,000 or so clones, of which around 82% were seen once. The ten top clones hold just over 8.5% of the sample.

The material sequenced was peripheral blood. The chain joins TRBV7-8 to TRBJ2-7; TRBD1 is perhaps the D gene, given 6 matching bases. The sequence was collected from a man aged 40-49 years with active or convalescent COVID-19. The CDR3 region has the sequence CASSLGVTGSPVF. The nucleotide sequence reads TGTGCCAGCAGCTTGGGGGTCACAGGGTCCCCAGTCTTC. The variable domain in full, with residues beyond the CDR3 obtained from the reference TRBV7-8 and TRBJ2-7 genes, is GAGVSQSPRYKVAKRGQDVALRCDPISGHVSLFWYQQALGQGPEFLTYFQNEAQLDKSGLPSDRFFAERPEGSVSTLKIQRTQQEDSAVYLCASSLGVTGSPVFGPGTRLTVT.